This entry lists 15 T cell receptor beta chains sequenced from one sample in a study of CD8+ T cells in alopecia areata (dated by TCRdb to 2017 to 2018). The library was prepared using the immunoSEQ multiplex PCR assay. To provide template for TCR sequencing, every sample had RNA extracted and reverse transcribed into cDNA. Not all clones reach the TCRdb copy of this immuneACCESS table, which keeps in-frame sequences only. Checked studies attribute under half of the gap to unresolved V genes and leave the rest unexplained. A total of 150,000 to 200,000 clones appear in this sample, about 60% of them only once. The ten largest clonotypes hold roughly an eighth of the sample. This sample's time point label indicates: about 25 weeks on oral tofacitinib. Read against the paper, the sample's treatment or condition label means: oral pan-JAK inhibitor, 5-10 mg twice daily. This specimen was CD8+ T cells sorted from blood, taken at week 24, from a patient treated with tofacitinib. The receptors come from a human donor with alopecia areata.

The V call is TRBV13, the J call TRBJ2-1; maybe TRBD2 (6 bases). The CDR3 runs to 12 residues. Looked up from germline, CDR1 is PRHDT and CDR2 is FYEKMQ (reference sequence). Trimming took 1 base from V and 15 from J, leaving 13 bases between them. The chain's CDR3 is CASSLVGDLPFF. CDR3 coding DNA: TGTGCCAGCAGCTTAGTGGGGGACTTGCCGTTCTTC.

The rearrangement links TRBV7-8 to TRBJ2-1, with 7 bases aligning to TRBD2. The length of the CDR3 is 16 residues. The germline CDR1 and CDR2 sequences are SGHVS and FQNEAQ. Germline trimming cut 2 bases from V and 0 bases from J; bases unmatched to any gene: 4. CDR3 sequence: CASSLSSGLSYNEQFF. The DNA of the CDR3 is TGTGCCAGCAGCTTATCTAGCGGACTCTCCTACAATGAGCAGTTCTTC.

This clone has a handful of counts. The chain has TRBV15 and TRBJ2-5; perhaps TRBD1 as D (5 bases). Germline-derived CDR1 and CDR2 are LNHNV and YYDKDF (reference sequence). This CDR3 has 14 amino acids. The V and J ends lost 3 bases and 5 bases respectively, with 13 bases between them. This CDR3 reads CATSRSDRWETQYF. The CDR3 nucleotides are TGTGCCACCAGCAGGTCCGACAGATGGGAGACCCAGTACTTC.

The V call is TRBV25-1, the J call TRBJ1-6; 7 nucleotides agree with TRBD1. CDR1 and CDR2 (germline): MGHDK, SYGVNS. With V trimmed by 7 bases and J by 7 bases, 4 bases remained unmatched. The CDR3 is 13 residues long. CDR3 sequence: CASNRGGNSPLHF. The CDR3 DNA reads as TGTGCCAGCAACAGGGGCGGGAATTCACCCCTCCACTTT. Full variable domain (remainder filled in from reference TRBV25-1 and TRBJ1-6): EADIYQTPRYLVIGTGKKITLECSQTMGHDKMYWYQQDPGMELHLIHYSYGVNSTEKGDLSSESTVSRIRTEHFPLTLESARPSHTSQYLCASNRGGNSPLHFGNGTRLTVT.

In this sample, this clone turned up a few times. V gene TRBV19 combines with J gene TRBJ1-5, with 9 nucleotides matching TRBD1. Germline V gene lookup returns CDR1 LNHDA and CDR2 SQIVND (reference sequence). V was clipped by 4 bases and J by 6 bases; unmatched bases: 10. CDR3 length equals 16 residues. The CDR3, as DNA: TGTGCCAGTAGTACCCCGGGACAGGGTTCGATTCAGCCCCAGCATTTT. Its translation: CASSTPGQGSIQPQHF.

The chain is built from TRBV5-4 and TRBJ2-3, with D hard to call. Germline CDR1 and CDR2: SGHNT and YYREEE (reference sequence). The CDR3 contains 15 residues. Deletions cut 3 bases from V and 3 bases from J, with 14 bases between. The CDR3 bases are TGTGCCAGCAGCTCGAGATCCGGTGGTACAGATACGCAGTATTTT. This translates into CASSSRSGGTDTQYF.

The chain couples TRBV29-1 to TRBJ1-2, with 8 bases fitting TRBD1. Germline-derived CDR1 and CDR2 are SQVTM and ANQGSEA. The CDR3 extends over 13 amino acids. V shed 1 base, J shed 4 bases, and the junction held 2 bases outside the gene matches. The CDR3 DNA reads TGCAGCGTTGAAGGACAGGGGTTCTATGGCTACACCTTC. It codes for CSVEGQGFYGYTF.

This clone was seen a handful of times. The chain combines TRBV4-2 with TRBJ2-1; 7 positions agree with TRBD1. Germline V gene lookup returns CDR1 LGHNA and CDR2 YNFKEQ. CDR3 length: 17 amino acids. V was clipped by 5 bases and J by 3 bases; unmatched bases: 13. The CDR3 sequence is CASSETSGTDYYNEQFF. The CDR3, as DNA: TGTGCCAGCAGCGAAACCTCCGGGACAGATTACTACAATGAGCAGTTCTTC.

The CDR3 DNA is TGTGCCAGCAGACGAACACAGGGGGGCGACACTGAAGCTTTCTTT. As protein: CASRRTQGGDTEAFF. The chain joins TRBV6-6 to TRBJ1-1, with 8 bases that match TRBD1. CDR1 MNHNY and CDR2 SVGAGI come from the germline V gene (reference sequence). V was pared by 6 bases and J by 3 bases, with 9 bases of the junction left unmatched. The CDR3 totals 15 residues.

This clone was detected only a few times. The chain links TRBV7-9 to TRBJ1-3; D unresolved. The CDR3 contains 14 residues. Germline V gives CDR1 SEHNR, CDR2 FQNEAQ (reference sequence). V lost 1 base, J lost 8 bases, and 12 bases lay in between. In nucleotides, the CDR3 is TGTGCCAGCAGCTTAGGAAGTCCCGGAGACACCATATATTTT. The encoded protein is CASSLGSPGDTIYF.

The CDR3 DNA reads TGTGCCAGCTCCTCCAGTAATGAGCAGTTCTTC. It encodes CASSSSNEQFF. J is TRBJ2-1 and V is TRBV2; D remains unclear. Germline V lookup: CDR1 SNHLY, CDR2 FYNNEI. V lost 8 bases, J lost 7 bases, and 9 bases lay in between. The CDR3 sequence is 11 residues long.

This chain uses TRBV5-4 with TRBJ2-5; 10 bases map to TRBD1. V dropped 3 bases and J dropped 5; count of bases not matched to a gene: 4. The germline V gene encodes CDR1 SGHNT and CDR2 YYREEE (reference sequence). The CDR3 contains 14 residues. For the CDR3, the DNA is TGTGCCAGCAGCTGGGACAGGGGTCGGGAGACCCAGTACTTC. The encoded protein is CASSWDRGRETQYF.

The CDR3 loop reads CASSLLGQEYF. The DNA for the CDR3 is TGTGCCAGCAGTTTATTGGGACAGGAGTACTTC. This chain uses TRBV6-5 with TRBJ2-4, with 8 bases matching TRBD1. This CDR3 comprises 11 residues. The germline V gene has CDR1 MNHEY and CDR2 SVGAGI. V gave up 4 bases and J gave up 14 bases; unmatched junction bases: 4.

V usage is TRBV30 and J usage is TRBJ2-5; D not resolved. V lost 2 bases and J 3 bases, leaving 7 bases between the germline ends. The CDR3 consists of 12 residues. The V gene's germline CDR1 is GTSNPN and CDR2 SVGIG (reference sequence). The CDR3 sequence: CAWSLDEETQYF. CDR3 DNA: TGTGCCTGGAGTTTGGATGAAGAGACCCAGTACTTC.

V usage is TRBV9 and J usage is TRBJ1-2; D not resolved. V was pared by 4 bases and J by 0 bases, with 13 bases between. Germline loops: CDR1 SGDLS, CDR2 YYNGEE. This CDR3 region has 15 residues. The CDR3 loop reads CASSLTAASNYGYTF. The CDR3, as DNA: TGTGCCAGCAGCCTCACAGCGGCGTCTAACTATGGCTACACCTTC.